What follows are 29 T cell receptor beta chains derived from one specimen sequenced in a study of blood T cell repertoires in COVID-19. This table comes from immunoSEQ multiplex PCR, and its TCRdb copy is limited to in-frame clones, with some not included. The profile shows just under 60,000 clones, around 80% of them singletons. The source material was peripheral blood. The receptors originated from a man at least 80 years old with acute or convalescent COVID-19.

The chain recombines TRBV5-6 with TRBJ2-5; the D gene is possibly TRBD2 (6 bases). V was cut by 3 bases and J by 3 bases, with 18 bases left in between. CDR3 size: 16 residues. Germline CDR1 and CDR2: SGHDT and YYEEEE. The chain's CDR3 is CASSWRGQGWEETQYF. The CDR3 coding sequence is TGTGCCAGCAGCTGGAGGGGTCAGGGCTGGGAAGAGACCCAGTACTTC.

The chain carries TRBV6-6 and TRBJ2-2; D is unresolved. The length of the CDR3 is 14 residues. CDR1 MNHNY and CDR2 SVGAGI come from the germline V gene (reference sequence). Trimming left V 3 bases short and J 4 bases short, with 9 bases between. CDR3 nucleotide sequence: TGTGCCAGCAGTTATTCGCCTACCACCGGGGAGCTGTTTTTT. Translating gives CASSYSPTTGELFF.

The rearrangement links TRBV4-2 to TRBJ2-3; TRBD2 agrees at 10 bases. CDR1 is LGHNA, CDR2 YNFKEQ, per germline. The J segment lost 0 bases and the V segment lost 4 bases, leaving 4 bases of the junction unmatched. This CDR3 has 16 residues. DNA of the CDR3: TGTGCCAGCAGCCCATTGACTAGCGGGAGCACAGATACGCAGTATTTT. Amino acid sequence: CASSPLTSGSTDTQYF.

The chain joins TRBV4-2 to TRBJ2-3; TRBD2 is a possible D gene (5 bases). Trimming removed 1 base at V and 2 bases at J, with 10 bases between. CDR3 size: 15 residues. The germline CDR1 and CDR2 sequences are LGHNA and YNFKEQ. The CDR3 region has the DNA TGTGCCAGCAGCCAAGTTGCTAGCTACACAGATACGCAGTATTTT. As protein: CASSQVASYTDTQYF.

The chain is built from TRBV5-1 and TRBJ2-7; 7 bases match TRBD1. Germline-derived CDR1 and CDR2 are SGHRS and YFSETQ. CDR3 length equals 14 residues. J was trimmed by 2 bases and V by 4 bases; bases with no gene match: 6. The CDR3: CASSMIGTAYEQYF. The CDR3 bases are TGCGCCAGCAGCATGATAGGGACAGCCTACGAGCAGTACTTC.

The CDR3, as DNA: TGTGCCAGCAGCCGGGGACAGCGGAACACCGGGGAGCTGTTTTTT. Protein product: CASSRGQRNTGELFF. V is TRBV5-8 and J is TRBJ2-2, with TRBD1 matching over 7 bases. Germline lookup yields CDR1 SGHTS and CDR2 YDEGEE. V trimming: 4 bases; J trimming: 1 base; junction bases outside the gene matches: 4. The CDR3 length is 15 residues.

This chain connects TRBV28 to TRBJ1-1; D call uncertain. CDR3 length: 14 residues. Trimming left V 1 base short and J 1 base short, with 7 bases between. Germline-derived CDR1 and CDR2 are MDHEN and SYDVKM. The CDR3 reads CASSLSAGNTEAFF. In DNA, the CDR3 is TGTGCCAGCAGTTTATCCGCAGGGAACACTGAAGCTTTCTTT.

This chain joins TRBV5-1 and TRBJ1-4, with TRBD1 as a possible D gene (5 bases). Germline assignment: CDR1 SGHRS and CDR2 YFSETQ. The CDR3 contains 15 residues. V was pared by 5 bases and J by 8 bases, with 19 bases between. In DNA, the CDR3 is TGCGCCAGCAGACCTACCTCTCAGGGTGGGGAAAAACTGTTTTTT. As protein: CASRPTSQGGEKLFF.

The chain recombines TRBV10-3 with TRBJ2-3; D may be TRBD1 (6 bases). The germline CDR1 and CDR2 sequences are ENHRY and SYGVKD. Trimming removed 9 bases at V and 0 bases at J, with 10 bases between. The CDR3 runs 13 residues. The CDR3 nucleotides are TGTGCCATGAGACAGGAAAGCACAGATACGCAGTATTTT. The encoded protein is CAMRQESTDTQYF.

This rearrangement joins TRBV27 to TRBJ1-6; D not certain. The V gene lost 5 bases and the J gene lost 0 bases, with 14 bases spanning the gap. This CDR3 region has 17 residues. CDR1 and CDR2 (germline): MNHEY, SMNVEV (reference sequence). The CDR3 bases are TGTGCCAGCAGTCCGAGCCTTCAAAGCTCCTATAATTCACCCCTCCACTTT. Its translation is CASSPSLQSSYNSPLHF.

There are a few counts of this clone. The chain recombines TRBV12-5 with TRBJ1-3; tentatively, D is TRBD1 (5 bases). The CDR3 is made up of 14 amino acids. V lost 3 bases to trimming and J lost 1 base, with 7 bases between them. The germline CDR1 and CDR2 sequences are LGHNT and FRNRAP. The CDR3 is CASGLGVSGNTIYF. The CDR3 DNA sequence: TGTGCTAGTGGTTTAGGGGTTTCTGGAAACACCATATATTTT.

The chain combines TRBV11-2 with TRBJ2-5, with D hard to call. CDR1 is SGHAT, CDR2 FQNNGV, per germline. Trimming left V 5 bases short and J 4 bases short, with 5 bases between. The CDR3 runs 11 residues. CDR3 in amino acids: CASSTGETQYF. CDR3 bases: TGTGCCAGCAGCACCGGAGAGACCCAGTACTTC.

The chain employs TRBV5-5 and TRBJ1-2; D possibly corresponds to TRBD1 (5 bases). V lost 2 bases, J lost 4 bases, and 9 bases lay in between. The germline V gene encodes CDR1 SGHKS and CDR2 YYEKEE (reference sequence). CDR3 length equals 13 residues. The CDR3, as DNA: TGTGCCAGCAGCTTAACTGACAGCTATGGCTACACCTTC. Residues: CASSLTDSYGYTF. Together with reference TRBV5-5 and TRBJ1-2, the CDR3 gives the full variable domain: DAGVTQSPTHLIKTRGQQVTLRCSPISGHKSVSWYQQVLGQGPQFIFQYYEKEERGRGNFPDRFSARQFPNYSSELNVNALLLGDSALYLCASSLTDSYGYTFGSGTRLTVV.

V gene TRBV30 combines with J gene TRBJ1-1, with 7 bases aligning to TRBD1. There are 13 residues in the CDR3. Trimming at V came to 5 bases and at J to 7 bases, leaving 10 bases not matched to a gene. Germline lookup yields CDR1 GTSNPN and CDR2 SVGIG (reference sequence). CDR3 sequence reads: CAWSLKGAFEAFF. The CDR3 DNA reads TGTGCCTGGTCCCTCAAGGGGGCCTTTGAAGCTTTCTTT.

This clone was observed once. Germline and junction disagree at one end, which may indicate a read error. The V gene is TRBV25-1, the J gene TRBJ1-1; D is perhaps TRBD1 (5 bases). The length of the CDR3 is 13 residues. The germline V gene encodes CDR1 MGHDK and CDR2 SYGVNS. For the CDR3, the DNA is TGTGCCAGCAGTGAATTATCCCTTGGCAGGGTAGTCTTT. This codes for CASSELSLGRVVF.

The J gene is TRBJ1-5, the V gene TRBV28; no firm D call. The V end lost 2 bases, the J end lost 6 bases, and 17 bases lay between the germline ends. This CDR3 has 16 amino acids. Germline CDR1 MDHEN, CDR2 SYDVKM. CDR3 in DNA: TGTGCCAGCAGTTTACTGCGGGCCGGGGAGGTTCAGCCCCAGCATTTT. Translating it yields CASSLLRAGEVQPQHF.

The sample holds a few counts of this clone. The chain carries TRBV14 and TRBJ1-4; D gene ambiguous. This CDR3 has 16 residues. V dropped 1 base and J dropped 8 bases, with 17 bases sitting between them. Germline V CDR1 and CDR2: SGHDN, FVKESK. DNA of the CDR3: TGTGCCAGCAGCCAAGCCTTCGCACCCCGGGGAGAAAAACTGTTTTTT. Protein: CASSQAFAPRGEKLFF.

CDR3 sequence (DNA): TGCAGCGTTGTTCCAGCCGGGGAGGGTGGCTACACCTTC. Translation gives CSVVPAGEGGYTF. The V and J genes are TRBV29-1 and TRBJ1-2, with D unclear. V was cut by 4 bases and J by 7 bases, with 16 bases left in between. CDR1 is SQVTM and CDR2 is ANQGSEA in the germline V gene. The CDR3 sequence is 13 residues long.

The rearrangement links TRBV7-9 to TRBJ2-3; TRBD1 matches 9 bases. CDR1 and CDR2 (germline): SEHNR, FQNEAQ (reference sequence). This CDR3 comprises 15 residues. The V gene end was trimmed by 6 bases and the J gene end by 0 bases; junction bases not matched to a gene: 4. CDR3 amino acids: CASSRGQGSTDTQYF. CDR3 sequence (DNA): TGTGCCAGCAGTCGAGGACAGGGGAGCACAGATACGCAGTATTTT.

This clone turned up a few times. The sample contains more than one DNA sequence encoding this CDR3. The rearrangement joins TRBV18 to TRBJ1-5; 9 bases are shared with TRBD1. Trimming removed 2 bases from V and 4 bases from J; junction bases left unmatched: 0. CDR3 size: 14 residues. The germline gives CDR1 KGHSH, CDR2 LQKENI. CDR3 amino acids: CASSPGQGNQPQHF. The CDR3 DNA is TGTGCCAGCTCACCAGGACAGGGGAATCAGCCCCAGCATTTT.

This clone was found a few times. The chain couples TRBV6-5 to TRBJ1-4; D perhaps matches TRBD1 (5 bases). The length of the CDR3 is 14 residues. V was cut by 11 bases and J by 5 bases, with 18 bases left in between. Germline-derived CDR1 and CDR2 are MNHEY and SVGAGI. The CDR3 DNA follows: TGTGCCTCCCGGAGGGGTAGCCGGAATGAAAAACTGTTTTTT. Translated, it gives CASRRGSRNEKLFF.

This clone has just one count. The same CDR3 also results from other DNA sequences found in this sample. The chain joins TRBV6-5 to TRBJ2-7; 11 nucleotides match TRBD1. Germline CDR1 and CDR2: MNHEY and SVGAGI. J was trimmed by 3 bases and V by 0 bases; bases with no gene match: 1. The CDR3 sequence is 15 residues long. Written as DNA, the CDR3 is TGTGCCAGCAGTTACTCTGGGACAGGGGGCTACGAGCAGTACTTC. Translated, it gives CASSYSGTGGYEQYF.

This clone has more than one count but fewer than ten. J is TRBJ2-1 and V is TRBV12-3 or TRBV12-4; D unclear. This CDR3 has 13 residues. The V and J ends lost 8 bases and 0 bases respectively, with 8 bases between them. The CDR3 is CASEALSYNEQFF. DNA for the CDR3: TGTGCCAGCGAAGCCCTCTCCTACAATGAGCAGTTCTTC.

V and J are TRBV30 and TRBJ1-1; D is unresolved. This CDR3 contains 15 residues. V was clipped by 0 bases and J by 6 bases, with 17 bases between them. Germline CDR1 is GTSNPN and CDR2 is SVGIG (reference sequence). The CDR3 sequence is CAWSVRSGGLAEAFF. The CDR3 nucleotides read TGTGCCTGGAGTGTACGATCGGGAGGGCTGGCTGAAGCTTTCTTT. Full variable domain (remainder filled in from reference TRBV30 and TRBJ1-1): SQTIHQWPATLVQPVGSPLSLECTVEGTSNPNLYWYRQAAGRGLQLLFYSVGIGQISSEVPQNLSASRPQDRQFILSSKKLLLSDSGFYLCAWSVRSGGLAEAFFGQGTRLTVV.

The chain employs TRBV12-3 or TRBV12-4 and TRBJ2-1; TRBD2 matches at 9 bases. The CDR3 length is 12 residues. V shed 5 bases and J 7 bases; nucleotides not matched to a gene: 0. CDR3 amino acids: CASSTSGNEQFF. CDR3 DNA: TGTGCCAGCAGTACTAGCGGGAATGAGCAGTTCTTC.

The V and J genes are TRBV28 and TRBJ1-5, with D tentatively TRBD1 (6 bases). The germline V gene has CDR1 MDHEN and CDR2 SYDVKM. The CDR3 has 15 residues. Between the trimmed V and J ends, which lost 3 bases and 3 bases, there was a span of 12 bases. The CDR3 loop is CASSLGAAYNQPQHF. CDR3 nucleotide sequence: TGTGCCAGCAGTTTGGGGGCAGCTTACAATCAGCCCCAGCATTTT.

The rearrangement joins TRBV14 to TRBJ2-7; the match to TRBD2 covers 8 bases. Looked up from germline, CDR1 is SGHDN and CDR2 is FVKESK. V lost 4 bases and J lost 7; bases outside the gene matches: 6. The CDR3 is made up of 13 amino acids. CDR3 DNA: TGTGCCAGCAGCCTCTCGCCGGGGGGGGAGCAGTACTTC. Amino acid sequence: CASSLSPGGEQYF. The full variable domain, rest sourced from reference TRBV14 and TRBJ2-7, is EAGVTQFPSHSVIEKGQTVTLRCDPISGHDNLYWYRRVMGKEIKFLLHFVKESKQDESGMPNNRFLAERTGGTYSTLKVQPAELEDSGVYFCASSLSPGGEQYFGPGTRLTVT.

The chain joins TRBV29-1 to TRBJ1-1; perhaps TRBD1 as D (5 bases). CDR3 length: 13 amino acids. V lost 6 bases to trimming and J lost 0 bases, with 11 bases between them. From germline, CDR1 is SQVTM and CDR2 ANQGSEA. The CDR3 sequence: CSVGLLMNTEAFF. As DNA, the CDR3 is TGCAGCGTGGGACTGCTAATGAACACTGAAGCTTTCTTT.

The chain joins TRBV25-1 to TRBJ1-2, with a weak D call TRBD1 (6 bases). Deletions cut 5 bases from V and 2 bases from J, with 12 bases between. The V gene's germline CDR1 is MGHDK and CDR2 SYGVNS. This CDR3 comprises 14 residues. CDR3 residues: CASSRRQENYGYTF. As DNA, the CDR3 is TGTGCCAGCAGTCGGAGACAGGAAAACTATGGCTACACCTTC.